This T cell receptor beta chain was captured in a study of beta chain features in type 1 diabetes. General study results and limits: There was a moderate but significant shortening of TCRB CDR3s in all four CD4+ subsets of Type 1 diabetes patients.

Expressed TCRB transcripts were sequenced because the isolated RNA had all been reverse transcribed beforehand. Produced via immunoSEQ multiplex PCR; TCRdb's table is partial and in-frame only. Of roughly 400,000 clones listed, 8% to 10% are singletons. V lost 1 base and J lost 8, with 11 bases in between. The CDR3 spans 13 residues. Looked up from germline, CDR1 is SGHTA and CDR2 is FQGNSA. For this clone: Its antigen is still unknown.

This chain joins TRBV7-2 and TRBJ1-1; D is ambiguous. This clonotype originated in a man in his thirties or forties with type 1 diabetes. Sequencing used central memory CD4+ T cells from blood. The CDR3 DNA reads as TGTGCCAGCAGCTTAGACTTGGCGGTAGAAGCTTTCTTT. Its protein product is CASSLDLAVEAFF.